This T cell receptor beta chain was recorded in a study of OX40 agonist ivuxolimab in advanced cancers. Turning to the study itself: Subjects had a mean age of about 65 years, with a range of roughly 20 to 79; around 80% were male. A partial response was reached by three patients: one with hepatocellular carcinoma and two with cutaneous melanoma. Study results and caveats: Low normalized clonal expansion also occurred in some nonresponding patients.

Peripheral blood came from all dose cohorts at three timepoints. To note about this clone: The antigen remains undetermined.

The CDR3 totals 15 residues. The germline V gene has CDR1 SGHRS and CDR2 YFSETQ. With V trimmed by 0 bases and J by 2 bases, 2 bases remained unmatched. The table came from immunoSEQ multiplex PCR; TCRdb's copy has only in-frame clones and leaves some out. The sample yields 60,000 to 75,000 clones, 65% to 85% seen once. The clonotype was recovered from an adult with an advanced solid tumor such as melanoma, head and neck, liver or kidney cancer. Sample: CD4+ or CD8+ T cells sorted from blood, taken in a trial of the OX40 agonist ivuxolimab. The J gene is TRBJ2-5, the V gene TRBV5-1, with TRBD2 identical over 9 bases. CDR3 in DNA: TGCGCCAGCAGCTTGGGCGGGAGGGGGCAAGAGACCCAGTACTTC. This codes for CASSLGGRGQETQYF. Full variable domain (missing parts from reference TRBV5-1 and TRBJ2-5): KAGVTQTPRYLIKTRGQQVTLSCSPISGHRSVSWYQQTPGQGLQFLFEYFSETQRNKGNFPGRFSGRQFSNSRSEMNVSTLELGDSALYLCASSLGGRGQETQYFGPGTRLLVL.